The clone carrying this T cell receptor (beta chain) occurred once. Antigen: not known. This sample was included in a study of T cell responses to AZD1222 COVID-19 vaccine. Second doses that came at about 4 or about 12 weeks were put together. Study results and caveats: Repertoires were obtained only post-peak T cell response.

TCRdb's table, derived via immunoSEQ multiplex PCR, lists solely in-frame clones and lacks some. The sample has some 180,000 clones, around nine tenths seen once. Trimming took 0 bases from V and 3 from J, leaving 16 bases between them. Germline V lookup: CDR1 SGHDT, CDR2 YYEEEE. This CDR3 region has 17 residues. The V and J genes are TRBV5-6 and TRBJ1-3; D is unclear. This clonotype originated in an adult who received the AZD1222 COVID-19 vaccine. The sample consisted of peripheral blood, taken 28 days after the second AZD1222 dose. CDR3 in DNA: TGTGCCAGCAGCTTGGGGGGTGCGTGGACGCTTGGAAACACCATATATTTT. It is translated as CASSLGGAWTLGNTIYF.